The rows below give T cell receptor beta chains drawn from one sample of a study of STAT3 mutations in large granular lymphocyte leukemia. Clones were read by immunoSEQ multiplex PCR, and TCRdb kept only the in-frame ones, dropping some. The profile covers roughly 13,000 clones, with about nine tenths appearing a single time and approximately 33% taken by the ten largest. Sequencing was performed on peripheral blood mononuclear cells. These receptors came from a man aged 35 to 55 with T-cell large granular lymphocyte leukemia. Some clones in this sample may be carry-over from other donors' samples. Both conserved end residues are part of each CDR3. The D gene is left open where the match is weak. Where a row states a size, it is once, few, many or the class of an expanded clone; other rows omit it.

D: .
V: TRBV5-1
J: TRBJ2-6
size: once
CDR3: CASSFDWANVLTF
DNA: TGCGCCAGCAGCTTCGACTGGGCCAACGTCCTGACTTTC

D: .
V: TRBV9
J: TRBJ1-1
size: .
CDR3: CASSAQGGGTNTEAFF
DNA: TGTGCCAGCAGCGCTCAAGGTGGGGGGACGAACACTGAAGCTTTCTTT

D: .
V: TRBV28
J: TRBJ2-7
size: .
CDR3: CASSILGREGKDEQYF
DNA: TGTGCCAGCAGTATCCTGGGACGGGAAGGGAAAGACGAGCAGTACTTC

D: .
V: TRBV7-8
J: TRBJ2-5
size: .
CDR3: CASSLLRSQETQYF
DNA: TGTGCCAGCAGCTTACTCAGGAGCCAAGAGACCCAGTACTTC

D: TRBD2
V: TRBV6-5
J: TRBJ2-7
size: .
CDR3: CASPTSGGSYEQYF
DNA: TGTGCCAGCCCCACTAGCGGGGGGTCCTACGAGCAGTACTTC

D: TRBD1
V: TRBV18
J: TRBJ1-5
size: .
CDR3: CASSLYSTGGNSNQPQHF
DNA: TGTGCCAGCTCGCTATATTCGACAGGGGGGAATAGCAATCAGCCCCAGCATTTT

D: TRBD2
V: TRBV13
J: TRBJ2-7
size: .
CDR3: CASSFTGWGGSYEQYF
DNA: TGTGCCAGCAGCTTTACCGGATGGGGGGGTTCCTACGAGCAGTACTTC

D: .
V: TRBV30
J: TRBJ2-7
size: .
CDR3: CAWSPGGYEQYF
DNA: TGTGCCTGGAGCCCCGGGGGTTACGAGCAGTACTTC

D: TRBD1
V: TRBV5-1
J: TRBJ1-2
size: .
CDR3: CASSDVSAGGDGYTF
DNA: TGCGCCAGCAGCGATGTCTCGGCAGGGGGGGATGGCTACACCTTC

D: .
V: TRBV30
J: TRBJ1-6
size: .
CDR3: CAWRGQNNSPLHF
DNA: TGTGCCTGGAGAGGACAAAATAATTCACCCCTCCACTTT

D: .
V: TRBV30
J: TRBJ2-6
size: .
CDR3: CAWSVKYSGAGANVLTF
DNA: TGTGCCTGGAGTGTAAAGTATTCAGGAGCTGGGGCCAACGTCCTGACTTTC

D: .
V: TRBV19
J: TRBJ1-3
size: .
CDR3: CASSGFSGNTIYF
DNA: TGTGCCAGTAGTGGTTTCTCTGGAAACACCATATATTTT

D: .
V: TRBV7-9
J: TRBJ2-6
size: .
CDR3: CATRASGANVLTF
DNA: TGTGCTACTAGGGCGTCTGGGGCCAACGTCCTGACTTTC

D: TRBD1
V: TRBV19
J: TRBJ2-3
size: .
CDR3: CASTIGTVSTDTQYF
DNA: TGTGCCAGTACCATCGGGACAGTGAGCACAGATACGCAGTATTTT

D: .
V: TRBV7-6
J: TRBJ2-2
size: .
CDR3: CASSLTGTGELFF
DNA: TGTGCCAGCAGCCTAACGGGGACCGGGGAGCTGTTTTTT

D: TRBD1
V: TRBV6-1
J: TRBJ1-5
size: few
CDR3: CASSAGQGVNQPQHF
DNA: TGTGCCAGCAGTGCCGGACAGGGGGTAAATCAGCCCCAGCATTTT

D: .
V: TRBV20-1
J: TRBJ1-4
size: .
CDR3: CSAPAGEKLFF
DNA: TGCAGTGCTCCCGCCGGCGAAAAACTGTTTTTT

D: .
V: TRBV7-9
J: TRBJ1-4
size: .
CDR3: CASSSRLGEKLFF
DNA: TGTGCCAGCAGTTCTCGACTCGGTGAAAAACTGTTTTTT

D: TRBD1
V: TRBV5-1
J: TRBJ1-1
size: .
CDR3: CASRDRGDTEAFF
DNA: TGCGCCAGCAGGGACAGGGGTGACACTGAAGCTTTCTTT

D: TRBD1
V: TRBV12-5
J: TRBJ1-5
size: .
CDR3: CASDGTGGAGNQPQHF
DNA: TGTGCTAGTGACGGGACAGGCGGGGCAGGCAATCAGCCCCAGCATTTT

D: .
V: TRBV7-2
J: TRBJ2-3
size: .
CDR3: CASSFRADTQYF
DNA: TGTGCCAGCAGCTTCCGGGCAGATACGCAGTATTTT

D: .
V: TRBV5-6
J: TRBJ1-3
size: .
CDR3: CASSLDRVWGNTIYF
DNA: TGTGCCAGCAGCTTGGACAGGGTATGGGGAAACACCATATATTTT

D: .
V: TRBV4-1
J: TRBJ2-5
size: .
CDR3: CASSPGQYKETQYF
DNA: TGCGCCAGCAGCCCCGGACAGTATAAAGAGACCCAGTACTTC

D: .
V: TRBV5-4
J: TRBJ2-3
size: .
CDR3: CASSLESGTDTQYF
DNA: TGTGCCAGCAGCTTGGAGTCGGGAACAGATACGCAGTATTTT

D: .
V: TRBV27
J: TRBJ2-7
size: .
CDR3: CASSLMGTYEQYF
DNA: TGTGCCAGCAGTTTAATGGGGACCTACGAGCAGTACTTC

D: .
V: TRBV19
J: TRBJ1-1
size: .
CDR3: CASSTGDALNTEAFF
DNA: TGTGCCAGTAGTACGGGTGACGCCTTGAACACTGAAGCTTTCTTT

D: TRBD1
V: TRBV25-1
J: TRBJ1-1
size: .
CDR3: CASSDYRTDRGSNTEAFF
DNA: TGTGCCAGCAGTGATTATAGAACCGACAGGGGTTCAAACACTGAAGCTTTCTTT

D: .
V: TRBV5-1
J: TRBJ2-3
size: .
CDR3: CASSFPGADTQYF
DNA: TGCGCCAGCAGCTTCCCGGGAGCGGATACGCAGTATTTT

D: .
V: TRBV5-1
J: TRBJ2-5
size: .
CDR3: CASSSIRASSLSETQYF
DNA: TGCGCCAGCAGCTCGATTCGGGCTAGCTCCCTGTCGGAGACCCAGTACTTC

D: .
V: TRBV10-3
J: TRBJ2-1
size: .
CDR3: CAIQEGRRNEQFF
DNA: TGTGCCATCCAGGAGGGGCGAAGGAATGAGCAGTTCTTC

D: TRBD1
V: TRBV5-5
J: TRBJ1-6
size: .
CDR3: CASSRDRDNSPLHF
DNA: TGTGCCAGCAGCCGGGACAGGGACAATTCACCCCTCCACTTT

D: .
V: TRBV7-9
J: TRBJ1-5
size: .
CDR3: CASSLGRGRGGNQPQHF
DNA: TGTGCCAGCAGCTTAGGAAGAGGGAGGGGTGGCAATCAGCCCCAGCATTTT

D: TRBD1
V: TRBV18
J: TRBJ1-1
size: .
CDR3: CASSPIEDRDAFF
DNA: TGTGCCAGCTCACCAATAGAGGACAGGGACGCTTTCTTT

D: .
V: TRBV7-6
J: TRBJ2-2
size: .
CDR3: CASSFSQGSTGELFF
DNA: TGTGCCAGCAGCTTTAGTCAAGGGTCCACCGGGGAGCTGTTTTTT

D: TRBD1
V: TRBV5-1
J: TRBJ2-1
size: .
CDR3: CASTGTGPYNEQFF
DNA: TGCGCCAGCACCGGGACAGGACCCTACAATGAGCAGTTCTTC

D: TRBD1
V: TRBV29-1
J: TRBJ2-2
size: .
CDR3: CSVVRDSVNTGELFF
DNA: TGCAGCGTTGTCAGGGACAGCGTGAACACCGGGGAGCTGTTTTTT

D: .
V: TRBV7-9
J: TRBJ1-4
size: .
CDR3: CASSSLVGEKLFF
DNA: TGTGCCAGCAGCTCGCTAGTTGGGGAAAAACTGTTTTTT

D: .
V: TRBV7-9
J: TRBJ2-3
size: .
CDR3: CASSLEVGQYF
DNA: TGTGCCAGCAGCTTAGAGGTGGGGCAGTATTTT

D: .
V: TRBV7-6
J: TRBJ1-2
size: .
CDR3: CASSPRAGAGGYTF
DNA: TGTGCCAGCAGCCCCCGTGCGGGGGCGGGTGGCTACACCTTC